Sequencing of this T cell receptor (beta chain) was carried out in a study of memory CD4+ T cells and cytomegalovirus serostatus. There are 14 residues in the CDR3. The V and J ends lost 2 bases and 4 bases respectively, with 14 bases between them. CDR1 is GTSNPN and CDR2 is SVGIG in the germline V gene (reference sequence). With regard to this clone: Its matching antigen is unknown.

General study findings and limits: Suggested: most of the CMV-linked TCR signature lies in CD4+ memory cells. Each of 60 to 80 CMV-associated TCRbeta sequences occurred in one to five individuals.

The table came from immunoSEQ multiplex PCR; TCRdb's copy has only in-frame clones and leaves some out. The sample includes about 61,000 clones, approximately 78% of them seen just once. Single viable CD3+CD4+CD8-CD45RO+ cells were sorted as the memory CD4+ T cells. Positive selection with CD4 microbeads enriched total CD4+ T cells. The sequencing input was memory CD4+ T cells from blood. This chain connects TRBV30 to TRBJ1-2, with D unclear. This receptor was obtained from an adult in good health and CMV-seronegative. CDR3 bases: TGTGCCTGGAGTCCCGCGGGGTTCGTCTATGGCTACACCTTC. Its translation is CAWSPAGFVYGYTF. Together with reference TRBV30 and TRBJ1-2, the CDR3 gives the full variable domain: SQTIHQWPATLVQPVGSPLSLECTVEGTSNPNLYWYRQAAGRGLQLLFYSVGIGQISSEVPQNLSASRPQDRQFILSSKKLLLSDSGFYLCAWSPAGFVYGYTFGSGTRLTVV.